The rows below give T cell receptor beta chains drawn from one sample of a study of graft-versus-host responses after intestinal transplantation. Using immunoSEQ multiplex PCR, the repertoire was profiled, and TCRdb retains in-frame clones only, with some absent. The data show tens of thousands of clones, with roughly 92% seen just once and about 0.28% held by the top ten. Their antigen targets remain unknown. Material: unstimulated CD4+ T cells sorted from spleen or lymph node cells, obtained before intestinal transplant. All receptors come from a human donor who received an intestinal transplant. CDR3s include the opening cysteine and the closing phenylalanine or tryptophan. The order of the fields is clone size, V gene, J gene, D gene, CDR3 protein, CDR3 DNA. D genes are given only for firm matches. Size is omitted from some rows. Given values are once, few, many or a class for expanded clones.

>few|TRBV29-1|TRBJ1-1|TRBD1
CSARGTGGMNTEAFF
TGCAGCGCGCGCGGGACAGGGGGCATGAACACTGAAGCTTTCTTT
>-|TRBV5-1|TRBJ1-1|-
CASSLGDLNTEAFF
TGCGCCAGCAGCTTGGGGGACCTGAACACTGAAGCTTTCTTT
>-|TRBV14|TRBJ1-2|-
CASSQRAGRQNYGYTF
TGTGCCAGCAGCCAAAGAGCGGGACGTCAAAACTATGGCTACACCTTC
>-|TRBV2|TRBJ1-4|-
CASSDAGVNEKLFF
TGTGCCAGCAGTGATGCTGGGGTTAATGAAAAACTGTTTTTT
>-|TRBV5-1|TRBJ2-7|-
CASTPNSGGTYEQYF
TGCGCCAGCACCCCTAATAGCGGTGGGACCTACGAGCAGTACTTC
>-|TRBV27|TRBJ2-2|-
CASSTVGAGELFF
TGTGCCAGCAGTACCGTAGGAGCCGGGGAGCTGTTTTTT
>-|TRBV19|TRBJ2-3|-
CASLSTSSGATDTQYF
TGTGCCAGCCTTTCAACTAGCTCCGGGGCCACAGATACGCAGTATTTT
>-|TRBV6-1|TRBJ2-7|-
CASSEGIRYEQYF
TGTGCCAGCAGTGAGGGTATACGGTACGAGCAGTACTTC
>-|TRBV5-1|TRBJ1-3|TRBD1
CASSLTGDSAFSGNTIYF
TGCGCCAGCAGCTTGACGGGGGACAGTGCCTTCTCTGGAAACACCATATATTTT
>-|TRBV7-2|TRBJ1-5|-
CASSLAEGSNQPQHF
TGTGCCAGCAGCTTAGCGGAGGGGTCGAATCAGCCCCAGCATTTT
>-|TRBV5-8|TRBJ2-1|-
CASSFRANNEQFF
TGTGCCAGCAGTTTCCGGGCCAACAATGAGCAGTTCTTC
>-|TRBV10-3|TRBJ1-2|-
CAISARGISGYTF
TGTGCCATCAGCGCCAGGGGCATAAGTGGCTACACCTTC
>-|TRBV18|TRBJ2-1|TRBD1
CASSPEQGAGEQFF
TGTGCCAGCTCACCCGAACAGGGGGCGGGTGAGCAGTTCTTC
>-|TRBV27|TRBJ1-1|-
CASSVPTEAFF
TGTGCCAGCAGTGTACCCACTGAAGCTTTCTTT
>few|TRBV19|TRBJ2-2|TRBD2
CATRLAEVTGELFF
TGTGCCACCAGACTAGCGGAGGTAACCGGGGAGCTGTTTTTT
>-|TRBV6-5|TRBJ2-5|-
CASSEVETQYF
TGTGCCAGCAGTGAAGTGGAGACCCAGTACTTC
>-|TRBV18|TRBJ2-3|TRBD1
CASSPDRVPTSTDTQYF
TGTGCCAGCTCACCGGACAGGGTGCCCACTAGCACAGATACGCAGTATTTT
>-|TRBV6-5|TRBJ1-2|-
CASSPITVLIYGYTF
TGTGCCAGCAGTCCAATAACAGTTCTCATCTATGGCTACACCTTC
>-|TRBV6-5|TRBJ1-3|-
CASSETVRNTIYF
TGTGCCAGCAGTGAGACAGTACGAAACACCATATATTTT
>-|TRBV6-5|TRBJ2-1|-
CASSRLVFDEQFF
TGTGCCAGCAGTCGACTAGTCTTCGATGAGCAGTTCTTC
>-|TRBV20-1|TRBJ1-1|-
CSAAEHTEAFF
TGCAGTGCTGCGGAACACACTGAAGCTTTCTTT
>-|TRBV19|TRBJ2-7|TRBD2
CASSIRRTSGNYEQYF
TGTGCCAGTAGTATTCGCCGGACTAGCGGGAACTACGAGCAGTACTTC
>-|TRBV19|TRBJ1-6|-
CASSIRTAYSPLHF
TGTGCCAGTAGTATTCGGACAGCTTATTCACCCCTCCACTTT
>-|TRBV30|TRBJ2-4|-
CASSGEVAKNIQYF
TGTGCCTCCTCTGGGGAGGTAGCCAAAAACATTCAGTACTTC
>-|TRBV5-3|TRBJ2-7|TRBD2
CARSFGTSWYEQYF
TGTGCCAGAAGCTTTGGGACTAGCTGGTACGAGCAGTACTTC
>-|TRBV27|TRBJ2-6|TRBD1
CASKGRPGDRGQDGANVLTF
TGTGCCAGCAAAGGGAGACCTGGGGACAGGGGGCAGGATGGGGCCAACGTCCTGACTTTC
>-|TRBV2|TRBJ2-1|-
CASRDVTSQFF
TGTGCCAGCAGGGATGTGACTAGTCAGTTCTTC
>-|TRBV6-6|TRBJ1-5|-
CASRRLAGSDQPQHF
TGTGCCAGCAGACGCCTTGCGGGTAGCGATCAGCCCCAGCATTTT
>-|TRBV7-6|TRBJ2-7|TRBD1
CASSQRTGYYEQYF
TGTGCCAGTAGCCAACGGACAGGATACTACGAGCAGTACTTC